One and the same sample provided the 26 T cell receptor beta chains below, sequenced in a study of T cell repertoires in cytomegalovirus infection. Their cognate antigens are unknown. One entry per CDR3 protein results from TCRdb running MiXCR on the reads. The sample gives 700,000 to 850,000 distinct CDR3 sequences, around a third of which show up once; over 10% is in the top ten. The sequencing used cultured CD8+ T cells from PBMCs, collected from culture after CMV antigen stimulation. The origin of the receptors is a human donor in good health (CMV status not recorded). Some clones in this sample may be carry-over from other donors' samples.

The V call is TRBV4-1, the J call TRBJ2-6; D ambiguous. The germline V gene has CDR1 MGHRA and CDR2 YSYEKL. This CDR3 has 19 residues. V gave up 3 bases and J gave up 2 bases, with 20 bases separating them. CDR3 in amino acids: CASSQFHDLRTTGANVLTF. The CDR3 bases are TGCGCCAGCAGCCAGTTTCACGATTTACGGACCACTGGGGCCAACGTCCTGACTTTC.

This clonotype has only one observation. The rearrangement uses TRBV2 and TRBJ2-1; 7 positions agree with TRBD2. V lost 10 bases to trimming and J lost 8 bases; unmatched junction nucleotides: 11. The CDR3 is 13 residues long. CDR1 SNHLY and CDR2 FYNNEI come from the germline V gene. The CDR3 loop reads CATLRRGGDEQFF. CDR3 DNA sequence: TGTGCCACCCTAAGGCGGGGAGGGGATGAGCAGTTCTTC.

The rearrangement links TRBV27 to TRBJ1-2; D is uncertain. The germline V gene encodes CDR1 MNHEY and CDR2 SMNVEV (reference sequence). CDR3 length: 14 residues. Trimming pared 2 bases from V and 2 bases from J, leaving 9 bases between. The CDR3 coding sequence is TGTGCCAGCAGTTTAACCAACAGCAACTATGGCTACACCTTC. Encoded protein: CASSLTNSNYGYTF.

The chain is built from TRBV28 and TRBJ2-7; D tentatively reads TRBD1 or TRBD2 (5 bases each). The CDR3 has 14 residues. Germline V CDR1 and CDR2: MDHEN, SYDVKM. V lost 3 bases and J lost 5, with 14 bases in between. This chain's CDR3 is CASSFRGVGNEQYV. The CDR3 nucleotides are TGTGCCAGCAGTTTTAGGGGAGTAGGTAACGAGCAGTACGTC.

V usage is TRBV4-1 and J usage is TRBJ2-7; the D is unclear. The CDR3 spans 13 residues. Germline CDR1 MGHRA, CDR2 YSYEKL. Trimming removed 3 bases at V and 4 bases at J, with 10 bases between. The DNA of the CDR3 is TGCGCCAGCAGCCAGGGGTTGTCTTACGAGCAGTACGTC. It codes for CASSQGLSYEQYV.

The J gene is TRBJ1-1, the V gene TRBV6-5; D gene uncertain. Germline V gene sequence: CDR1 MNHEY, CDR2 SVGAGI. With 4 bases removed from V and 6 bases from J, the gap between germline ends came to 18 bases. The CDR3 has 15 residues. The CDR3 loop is CASSFFINSRAEAFF. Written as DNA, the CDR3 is TGTGCCAGCAGTTTTTTTATTAACTCGAGGGCTGAAGCTTTCTTT.

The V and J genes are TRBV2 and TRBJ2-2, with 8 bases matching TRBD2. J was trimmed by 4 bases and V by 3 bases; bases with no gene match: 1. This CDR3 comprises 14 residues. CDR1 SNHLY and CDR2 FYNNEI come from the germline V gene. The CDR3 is CASSDSGATGELFF. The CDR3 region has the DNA TGTGCCAGCAGTGATAGCGGGGCCACCGGGGAGCTGTTTTTT.

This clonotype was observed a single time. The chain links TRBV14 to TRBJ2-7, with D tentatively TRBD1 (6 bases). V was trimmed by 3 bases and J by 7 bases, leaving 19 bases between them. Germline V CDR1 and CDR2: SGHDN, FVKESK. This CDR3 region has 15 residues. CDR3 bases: TGTGCCAGCAGCCATCGTAGACAGGCCCTTGAAGAGCAGTACTTC. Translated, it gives CASSHRRQALEEQYF.

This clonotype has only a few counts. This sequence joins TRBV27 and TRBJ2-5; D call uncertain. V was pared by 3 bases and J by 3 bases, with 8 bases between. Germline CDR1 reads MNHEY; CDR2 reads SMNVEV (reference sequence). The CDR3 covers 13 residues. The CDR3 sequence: CASSLHEKETQYF. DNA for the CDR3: TGTGCCAGCAGTTTGCACGAAAAAGAGACCCAGTACTTC.

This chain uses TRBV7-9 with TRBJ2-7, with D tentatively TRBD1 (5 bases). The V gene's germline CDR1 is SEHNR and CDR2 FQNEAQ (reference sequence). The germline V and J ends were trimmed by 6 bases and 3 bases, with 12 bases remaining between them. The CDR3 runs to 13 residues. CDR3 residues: CASRPQGLYEQYV. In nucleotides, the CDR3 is TGTGCCAGCAGACCTCAGGGCCTCTACGAGCAGTACGTC.

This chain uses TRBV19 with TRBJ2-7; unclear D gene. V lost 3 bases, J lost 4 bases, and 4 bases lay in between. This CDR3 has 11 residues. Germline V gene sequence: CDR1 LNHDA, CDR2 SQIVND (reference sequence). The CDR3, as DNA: TGTGCCAGTAGTATTCAGTACGAGCAGTACTTC. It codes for CASSIQYEQYF.

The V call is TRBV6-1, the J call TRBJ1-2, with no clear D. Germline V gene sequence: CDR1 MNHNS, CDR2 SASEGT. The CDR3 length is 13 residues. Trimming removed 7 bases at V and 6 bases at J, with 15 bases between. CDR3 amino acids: CASKLFQAHGYTF. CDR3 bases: TGTGCCAGCAAACTTTTTCAGGCACATGGCTACACCTTC.

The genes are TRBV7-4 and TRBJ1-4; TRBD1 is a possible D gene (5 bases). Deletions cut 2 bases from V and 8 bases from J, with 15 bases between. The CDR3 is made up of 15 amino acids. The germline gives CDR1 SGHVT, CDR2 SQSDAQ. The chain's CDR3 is CASSLIGTAWEKLFF. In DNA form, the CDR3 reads TGTGCCAGCAGCTTAATCGGGACCGCGTGGGAAAAACTGTTTTTT.

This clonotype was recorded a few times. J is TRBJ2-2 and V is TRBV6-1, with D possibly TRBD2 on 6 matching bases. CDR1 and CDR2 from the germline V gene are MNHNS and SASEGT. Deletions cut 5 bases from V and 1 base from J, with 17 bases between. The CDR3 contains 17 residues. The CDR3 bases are TGTGCCAGCAGTTATAACGCAGGCGGGGAGAACACCGGGGAGCTGTTTTTT. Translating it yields CASSYNAGGENTGELFF.

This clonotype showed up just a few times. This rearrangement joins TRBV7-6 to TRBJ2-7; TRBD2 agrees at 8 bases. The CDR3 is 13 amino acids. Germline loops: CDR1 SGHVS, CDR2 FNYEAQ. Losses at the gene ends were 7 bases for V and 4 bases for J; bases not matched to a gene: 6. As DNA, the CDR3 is TGTGCCAGCACCCCGGGAGGGAGATACGAGCAGTACTTC. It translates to CASTPGGRYEQYF.

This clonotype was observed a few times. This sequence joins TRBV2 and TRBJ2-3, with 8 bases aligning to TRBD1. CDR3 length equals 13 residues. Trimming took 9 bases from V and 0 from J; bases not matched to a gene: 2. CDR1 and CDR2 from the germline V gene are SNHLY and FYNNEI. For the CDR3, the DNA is TGTGCCAGGACAGGGGAGAGCACAGATACGCAGTATTTT. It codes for CARTGESTDTQYF.

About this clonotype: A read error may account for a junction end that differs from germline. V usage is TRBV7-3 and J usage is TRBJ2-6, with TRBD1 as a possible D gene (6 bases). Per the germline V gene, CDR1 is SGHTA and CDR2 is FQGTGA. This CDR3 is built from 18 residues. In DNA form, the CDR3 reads TGTGCCAGCAGCTATTTGGGGGCAGACAGGACTGGGGACAACGTCCTGACTTTC. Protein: CASSYLGADRTGDNVLTF.

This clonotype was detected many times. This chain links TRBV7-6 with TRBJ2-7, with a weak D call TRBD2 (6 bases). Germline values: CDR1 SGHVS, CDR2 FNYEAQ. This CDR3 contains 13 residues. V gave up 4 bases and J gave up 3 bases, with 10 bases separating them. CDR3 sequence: CASSWGLYYEQYF. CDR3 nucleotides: TGTGCCAGCAGCTGGGGACTTTACTACGAGCAGTACTTC.

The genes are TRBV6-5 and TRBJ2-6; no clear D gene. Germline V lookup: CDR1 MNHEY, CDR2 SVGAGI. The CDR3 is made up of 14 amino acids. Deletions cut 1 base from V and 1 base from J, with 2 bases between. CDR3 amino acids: CASSYFSGANVLTF. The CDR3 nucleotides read TGTGCCAGCAGTTACTTTTCTGGGGCCAACGTCCTGACTTTC.

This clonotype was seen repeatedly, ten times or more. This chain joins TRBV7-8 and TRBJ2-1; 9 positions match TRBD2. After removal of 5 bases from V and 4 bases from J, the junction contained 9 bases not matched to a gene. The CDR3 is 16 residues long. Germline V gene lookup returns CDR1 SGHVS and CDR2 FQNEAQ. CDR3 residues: CASSLPLAGSYNEQFF. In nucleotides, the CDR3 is TGTGCCAGCAGCCTCCCCCTAGCGGGGAGTTACAATGAGCAGTTCTTC.

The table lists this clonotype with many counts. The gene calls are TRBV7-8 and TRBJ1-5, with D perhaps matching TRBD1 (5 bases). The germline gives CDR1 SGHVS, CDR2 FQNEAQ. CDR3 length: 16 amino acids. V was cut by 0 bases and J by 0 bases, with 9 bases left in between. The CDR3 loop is CASSLATGYSNQPQHF. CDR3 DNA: TGTGCCAGCAGCTTAGCTACAGGATATAGCAATCAGCCCCAGCATTTT. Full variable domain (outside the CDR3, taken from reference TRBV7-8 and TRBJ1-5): GAGVSQSPRYKVAKRGQDVALRCDPISGHVSLFWYQQALGQGPEFLTYFQNEAQLDKSGLPSDRFFAERPEGSVSTLKIQRTQQEDSAVYLCASSLATGYSNQPQHFGDGTRLSIL.

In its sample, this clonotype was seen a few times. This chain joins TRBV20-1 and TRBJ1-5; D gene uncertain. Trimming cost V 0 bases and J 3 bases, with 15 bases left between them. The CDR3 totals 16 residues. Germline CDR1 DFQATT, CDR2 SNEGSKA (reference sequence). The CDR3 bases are TGCAGTGCTAGAGATCGTGACCAGAGGAACAATCAGCCCCAGCATTTT. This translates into CSARDRDQRNNQPQHF.

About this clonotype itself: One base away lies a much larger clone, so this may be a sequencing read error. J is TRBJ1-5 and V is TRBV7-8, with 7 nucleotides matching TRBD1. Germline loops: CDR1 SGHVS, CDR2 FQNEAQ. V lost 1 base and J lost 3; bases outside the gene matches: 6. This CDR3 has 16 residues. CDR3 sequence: CASSLDPQGINQPQHF. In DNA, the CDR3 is TGTGCCAGCAGCTTAGATCCACAGGGGATCAATCAGCCCCAGCATTTT. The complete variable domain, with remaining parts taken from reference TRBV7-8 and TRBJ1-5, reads GAGVSQSPRYKVAKRGQDVALRCDPISGHVSLFWYQQALGQGPEFLTYFQNEAQLDKSGLPSDRFFAERPEGSVSTLKIQRTQQEDSAVYLCASSLDPQGINQPQHFGDGTRLSIL.

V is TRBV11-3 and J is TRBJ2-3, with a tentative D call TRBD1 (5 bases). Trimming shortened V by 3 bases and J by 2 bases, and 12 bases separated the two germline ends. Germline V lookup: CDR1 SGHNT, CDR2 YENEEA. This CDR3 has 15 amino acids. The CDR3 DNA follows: TGTGCCAGCAGCTTGGCAGGGTTCGACACAGATACGCAGTATTTT. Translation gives CASSLAGFDTDTQYF.

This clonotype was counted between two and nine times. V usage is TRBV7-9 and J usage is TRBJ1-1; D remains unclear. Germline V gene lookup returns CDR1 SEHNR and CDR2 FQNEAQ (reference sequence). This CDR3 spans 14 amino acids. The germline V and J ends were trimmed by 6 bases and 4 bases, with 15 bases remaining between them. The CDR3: CASSYPLLGTEAFF. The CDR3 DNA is TGTGCCAGCAGTTACCCGCTTTTGGGCACTGAAGCTTTCTTT.

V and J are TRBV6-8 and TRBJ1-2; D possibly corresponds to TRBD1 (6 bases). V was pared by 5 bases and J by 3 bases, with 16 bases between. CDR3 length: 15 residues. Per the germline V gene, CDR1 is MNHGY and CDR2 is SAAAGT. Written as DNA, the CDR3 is TGTGCCAGCAGTAAAGTTTGGGGGCTTGACTATGGCTACACCTTC. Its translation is CASSKVWGLDYGYTF.